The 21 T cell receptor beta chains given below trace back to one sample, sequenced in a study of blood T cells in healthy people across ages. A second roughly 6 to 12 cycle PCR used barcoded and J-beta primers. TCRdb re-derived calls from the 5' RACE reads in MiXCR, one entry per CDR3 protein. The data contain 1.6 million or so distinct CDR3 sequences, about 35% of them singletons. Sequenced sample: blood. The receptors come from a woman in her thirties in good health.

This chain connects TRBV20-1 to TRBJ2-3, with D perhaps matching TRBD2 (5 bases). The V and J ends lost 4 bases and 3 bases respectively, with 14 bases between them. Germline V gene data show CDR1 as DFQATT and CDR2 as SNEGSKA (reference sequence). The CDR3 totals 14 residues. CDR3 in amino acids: CSAIAGLLTDTQYF. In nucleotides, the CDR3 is TGCAGTGCTATTGCCGGACTCCTGACAGATACGCAGTATTTT.

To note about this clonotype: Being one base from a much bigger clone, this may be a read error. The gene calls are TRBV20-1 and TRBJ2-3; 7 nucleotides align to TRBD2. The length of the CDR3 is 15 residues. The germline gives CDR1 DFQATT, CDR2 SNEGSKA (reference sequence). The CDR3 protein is CSVRALAASTDTQYF. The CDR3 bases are TGCAGTGTTAGAGCTCTAGCGGCTAGCACAGATACGCAGTATTTT.

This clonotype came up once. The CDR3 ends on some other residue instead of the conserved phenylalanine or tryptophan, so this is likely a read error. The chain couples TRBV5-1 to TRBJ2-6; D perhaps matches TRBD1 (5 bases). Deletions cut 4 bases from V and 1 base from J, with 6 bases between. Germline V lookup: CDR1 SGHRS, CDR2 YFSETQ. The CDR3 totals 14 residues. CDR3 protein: CASSPGSGANVLTI. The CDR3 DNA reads TGCGCCAGCAGCCCAGGGTCTGGGGCCAACGTCCTGACTATC.

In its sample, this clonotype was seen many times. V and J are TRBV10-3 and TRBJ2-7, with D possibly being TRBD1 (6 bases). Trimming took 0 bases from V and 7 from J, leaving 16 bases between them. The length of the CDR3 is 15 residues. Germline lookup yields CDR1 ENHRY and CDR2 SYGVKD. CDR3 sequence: CAISESGTPTGEQYF. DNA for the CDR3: TGTGCCATCAGTGAGTCGGGGACACCAACGGGGGAGCAGTACTTC.

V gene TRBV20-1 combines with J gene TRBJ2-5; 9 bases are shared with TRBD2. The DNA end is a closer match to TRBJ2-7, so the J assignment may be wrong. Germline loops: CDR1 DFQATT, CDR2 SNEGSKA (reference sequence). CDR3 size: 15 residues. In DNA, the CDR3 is TGCAGTGCTCCACCGAGTCTAGCGGGAAAATACGAGCAGTACTTC. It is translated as CSAPPSLAGKYEQYF.

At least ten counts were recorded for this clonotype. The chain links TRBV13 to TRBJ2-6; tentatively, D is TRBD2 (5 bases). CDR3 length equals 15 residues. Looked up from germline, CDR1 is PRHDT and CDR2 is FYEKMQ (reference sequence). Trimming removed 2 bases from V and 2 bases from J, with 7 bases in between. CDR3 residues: CASSLRGTGANVLTF. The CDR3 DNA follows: TGTGCCAGCAGCTTACGGGGTACTGGGGCCAACGTCCTGACTTTC.

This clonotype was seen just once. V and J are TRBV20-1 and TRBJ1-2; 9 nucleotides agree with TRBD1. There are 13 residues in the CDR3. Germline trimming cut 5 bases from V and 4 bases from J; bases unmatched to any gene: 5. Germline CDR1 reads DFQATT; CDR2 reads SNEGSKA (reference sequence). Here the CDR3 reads CSAHRGLVYGYTF. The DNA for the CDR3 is TGCAGTGCTCACAGGGGGCTGGTCTATGGCTACACCTTC.

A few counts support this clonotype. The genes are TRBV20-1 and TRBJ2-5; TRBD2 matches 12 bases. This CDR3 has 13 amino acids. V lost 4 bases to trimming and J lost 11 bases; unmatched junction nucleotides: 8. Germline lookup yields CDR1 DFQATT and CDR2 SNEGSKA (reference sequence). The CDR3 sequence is CSATSGRADEQYF. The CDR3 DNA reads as TGCAGTGCTACTAGCGGGAGGGCGGATGAGCAGTACTTC.

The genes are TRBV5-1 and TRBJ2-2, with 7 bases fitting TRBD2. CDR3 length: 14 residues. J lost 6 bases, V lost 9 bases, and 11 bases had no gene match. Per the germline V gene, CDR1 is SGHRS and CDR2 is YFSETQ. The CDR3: CATASGMKSGELFF. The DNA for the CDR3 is TGCGCCACCGCGAGCGGGATGAAGTCCGGGGAGCTGTTTTTT.

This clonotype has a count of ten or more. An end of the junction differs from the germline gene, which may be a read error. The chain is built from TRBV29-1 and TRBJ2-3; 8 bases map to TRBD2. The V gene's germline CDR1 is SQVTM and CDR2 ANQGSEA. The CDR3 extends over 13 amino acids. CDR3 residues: CSVEAGETDTQYF. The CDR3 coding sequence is TGCAGCGTGGAAGCGGGAGAAACAGATACGCAGTATTTT.

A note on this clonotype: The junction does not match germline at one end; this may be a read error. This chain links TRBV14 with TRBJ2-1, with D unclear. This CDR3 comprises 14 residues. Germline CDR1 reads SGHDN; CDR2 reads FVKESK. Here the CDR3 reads CASSRHHPSDELFF. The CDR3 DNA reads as TGTGCCAGCAGCCGTCATCACCCGAGCGATGAGCTGTTCTTC.

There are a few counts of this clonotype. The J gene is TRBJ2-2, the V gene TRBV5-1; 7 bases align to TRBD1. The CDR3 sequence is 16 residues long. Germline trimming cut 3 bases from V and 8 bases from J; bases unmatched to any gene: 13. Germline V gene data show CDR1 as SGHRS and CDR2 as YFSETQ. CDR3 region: CASSSGTGQILGELFF. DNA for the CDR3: TGCGCCAGCAGCTCCGGAACGGGACAGATTTTGGGGGAGCTGTTTTTT.

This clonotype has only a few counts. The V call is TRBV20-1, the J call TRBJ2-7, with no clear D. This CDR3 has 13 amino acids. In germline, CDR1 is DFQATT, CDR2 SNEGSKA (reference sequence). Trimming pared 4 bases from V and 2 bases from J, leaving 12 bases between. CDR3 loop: CSAIFPSTYEQYF. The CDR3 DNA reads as TGCAGTGCTATCTTCCCCTCAACCTACGAGCAGTACTTC.

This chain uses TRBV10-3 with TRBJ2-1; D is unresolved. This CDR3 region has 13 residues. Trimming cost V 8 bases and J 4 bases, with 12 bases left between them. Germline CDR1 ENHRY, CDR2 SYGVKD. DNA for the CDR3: TGTGCCATCTGGATCGAGGATTACAATGAGCAGTTCTTC. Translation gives CAIWIEDYNEQFF.

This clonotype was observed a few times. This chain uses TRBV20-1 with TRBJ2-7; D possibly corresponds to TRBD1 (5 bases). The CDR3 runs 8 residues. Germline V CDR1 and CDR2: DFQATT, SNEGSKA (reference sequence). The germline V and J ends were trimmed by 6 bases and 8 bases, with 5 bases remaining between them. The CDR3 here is CSAGQQYF. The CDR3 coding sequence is TGCAGTGCGGGGCAGCAGTACTTC.

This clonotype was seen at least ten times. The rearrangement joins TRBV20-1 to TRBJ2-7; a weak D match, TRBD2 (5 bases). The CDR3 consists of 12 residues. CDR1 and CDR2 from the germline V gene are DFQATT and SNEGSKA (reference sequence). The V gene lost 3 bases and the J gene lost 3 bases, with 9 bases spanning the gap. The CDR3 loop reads CSASPGIYEQYF. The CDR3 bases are TGCAGTGCTAGTCCCGGGATCTACGAGCAGTACTTC.

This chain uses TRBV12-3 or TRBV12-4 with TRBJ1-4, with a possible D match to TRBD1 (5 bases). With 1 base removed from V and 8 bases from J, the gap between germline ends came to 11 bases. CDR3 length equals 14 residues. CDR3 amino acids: CASSLGGRVEKLFF. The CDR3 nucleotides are TGTGCCAGCAGTTTAGGGGGACGGGTCGAAAAACTGTTTTTT.

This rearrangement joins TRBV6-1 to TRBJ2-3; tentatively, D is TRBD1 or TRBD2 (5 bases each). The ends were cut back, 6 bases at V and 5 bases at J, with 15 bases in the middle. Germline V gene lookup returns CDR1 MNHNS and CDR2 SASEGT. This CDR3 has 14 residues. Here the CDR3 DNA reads TGTGCCAGCAGCCCCTGGACTGGGGGAGATACGCAGTATTTT. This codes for CASSPWTGGDTQYF.

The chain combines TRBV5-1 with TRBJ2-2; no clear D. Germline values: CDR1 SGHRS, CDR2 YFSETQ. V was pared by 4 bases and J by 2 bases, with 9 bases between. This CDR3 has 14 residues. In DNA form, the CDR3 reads TGCGCCAGCAGCGTGGTCCCCAACACCGGGGAGCTGTTTTTT. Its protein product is CASSVVPNTGELFF.

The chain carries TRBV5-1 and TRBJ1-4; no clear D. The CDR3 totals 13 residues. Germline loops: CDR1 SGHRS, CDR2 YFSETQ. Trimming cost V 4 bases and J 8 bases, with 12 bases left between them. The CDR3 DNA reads TGCGCCAGCAGCGGAAGTCCGATAGAAAAACTGTTTTTT. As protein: CASSGSPIEKLFF.

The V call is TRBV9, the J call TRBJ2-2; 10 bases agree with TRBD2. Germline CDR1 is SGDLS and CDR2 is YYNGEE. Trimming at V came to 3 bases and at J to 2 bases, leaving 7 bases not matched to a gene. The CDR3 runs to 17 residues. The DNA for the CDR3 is TGTGCCAGCAGCGACAATAGCGGGGGGCCCAACACCGGGGAGCTGTTTTTT. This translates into CASSDNSGGPNTGELFF. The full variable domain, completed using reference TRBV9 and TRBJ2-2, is DSGVTQTPKHLITATGQRVTLRCSPRSGDLSVYWYQQSLDQGLQFLIQYYNGEERAKGNILERFSAQQFPDLHSELNLSSLELGDSALYFCASSDNSGGPNTGELFFGEGSRLTVL.